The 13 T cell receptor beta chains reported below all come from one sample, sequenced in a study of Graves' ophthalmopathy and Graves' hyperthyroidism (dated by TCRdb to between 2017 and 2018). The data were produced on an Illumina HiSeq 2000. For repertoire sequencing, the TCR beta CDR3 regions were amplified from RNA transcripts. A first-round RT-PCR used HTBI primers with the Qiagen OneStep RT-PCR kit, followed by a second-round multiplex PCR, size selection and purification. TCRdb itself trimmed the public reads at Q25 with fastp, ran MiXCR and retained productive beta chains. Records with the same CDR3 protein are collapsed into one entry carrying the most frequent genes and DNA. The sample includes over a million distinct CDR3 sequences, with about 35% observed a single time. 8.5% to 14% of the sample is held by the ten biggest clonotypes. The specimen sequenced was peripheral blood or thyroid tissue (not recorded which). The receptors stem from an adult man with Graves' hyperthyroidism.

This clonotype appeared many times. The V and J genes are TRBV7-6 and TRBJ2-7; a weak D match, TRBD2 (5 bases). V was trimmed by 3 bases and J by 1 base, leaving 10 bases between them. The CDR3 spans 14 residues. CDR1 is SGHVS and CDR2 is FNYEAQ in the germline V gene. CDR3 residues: CASSLAGLSYEQYF. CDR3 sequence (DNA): TGTGCCAGCAGCTTGGCGGGCCTGTCCTACGAGCAGTACTTC.

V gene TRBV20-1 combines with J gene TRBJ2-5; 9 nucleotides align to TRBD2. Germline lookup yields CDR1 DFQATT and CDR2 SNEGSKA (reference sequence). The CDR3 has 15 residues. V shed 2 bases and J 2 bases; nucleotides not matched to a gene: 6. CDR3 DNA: TGCAGTGCTAGACTGGCGGGAGGGATGCAAGAGACCCAGTACTTC. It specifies CSARLAGGMQETQYF.

DNA of the CDR3: TGTGCCAGCAGTGCCCCGGGACGGACCTATGGCTACACCTTC. It translates to CASSAPGRTYGYTF. V usage is TRBV25-1 and J usage is TRBJ1-2; TRBD1 might be the D (5 bases). CDR3 length equals 14 residues. Trimming removed 4 bases at V and 4 bases at J, with 13 bases between. Germline V gives CDR1 MGHDK, CDR2 SYGVNS.

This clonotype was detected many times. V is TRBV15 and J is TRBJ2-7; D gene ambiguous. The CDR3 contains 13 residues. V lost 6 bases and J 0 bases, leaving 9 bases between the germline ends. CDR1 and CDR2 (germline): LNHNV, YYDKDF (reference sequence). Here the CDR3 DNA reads TGTGCCACCAGGGACGCATTCTCCTACGAGCAGTACTTC. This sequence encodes CATRDAFSYEQYF. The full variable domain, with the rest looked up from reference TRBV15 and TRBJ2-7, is DAMVIQNPRYQVTQFGKPVTLSCSQTLNHNVMYWYQQKSSQAPKLLFHYYDKDFNNEADTPDNFQSRRPNTSFCFLDIRSPGLGDTAMYLCATRDAFSYEQYFGPGTRLTVT.

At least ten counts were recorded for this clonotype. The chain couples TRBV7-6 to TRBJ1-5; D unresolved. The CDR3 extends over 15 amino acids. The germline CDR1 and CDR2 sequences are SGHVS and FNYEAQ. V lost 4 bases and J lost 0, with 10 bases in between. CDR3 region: CASSSAPDSNQPQHF. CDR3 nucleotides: TGTGCCAGCAGCTCGGCGCCAGATAGCAATCAGCCCCAGCATTTT.

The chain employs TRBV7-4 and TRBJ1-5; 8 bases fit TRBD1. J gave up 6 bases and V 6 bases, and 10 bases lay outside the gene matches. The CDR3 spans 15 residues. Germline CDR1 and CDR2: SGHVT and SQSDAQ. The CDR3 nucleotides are TGTGCCAGCAGTAAGCAACAGGGGGAGGGTCAGCCCCAGCATTTT. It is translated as CASSKQQGEGQPQHF.

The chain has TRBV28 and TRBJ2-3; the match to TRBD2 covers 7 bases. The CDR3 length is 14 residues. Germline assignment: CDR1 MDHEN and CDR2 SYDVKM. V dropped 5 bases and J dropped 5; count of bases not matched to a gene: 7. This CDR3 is CASSMPGGEDTQYF. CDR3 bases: TGTGCCAGCAGTATGCCGGGGGGTGAAGATACGCAGTATTTT.

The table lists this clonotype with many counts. In nucleotides, the CDR3 is TGTGCCAGCAGCCCAGGGGGCGGTGAAAAACTGTTTTTT. Translation gives CASSPGGGEKLFF. V is TRBV9 and J is TRBJ1-4; TRBD1 matches 8 bases. J was trimmed by 7 bases and V by 4 bases; bases with no gene match: 3. Germline-derived CDR1 and CDR2 are SGDLS and YYNGEE. The CDR3 loop spans 13 amino acids. Based on the CDR3 plus reference TRBV9 and TRBJ1-4, the full variable domain is DSGVTQTPKHLITATGQRVTLRCSPRSGDLSVYWYQQSLDQGLQFLIQYYNGEERAKGNILERFSAQQFPDLHSELNLSSLELGDSALYFCASSPGGGEKLFFGSGTQLSVL.

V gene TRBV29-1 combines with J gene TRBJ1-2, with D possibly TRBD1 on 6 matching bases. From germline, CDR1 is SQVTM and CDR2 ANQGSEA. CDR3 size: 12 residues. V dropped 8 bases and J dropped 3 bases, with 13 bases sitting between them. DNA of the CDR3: TGCAGCCCGAGACAGGATTACTATGGCTACACCTTC. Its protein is CSPRQDYYGYTF.

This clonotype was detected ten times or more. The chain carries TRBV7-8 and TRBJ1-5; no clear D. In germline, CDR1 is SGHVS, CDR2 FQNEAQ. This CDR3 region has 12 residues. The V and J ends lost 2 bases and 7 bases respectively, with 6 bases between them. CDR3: CASSLILQPQHF. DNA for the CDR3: TGTGCCAGCAGCTTAATTCTCCAGCCCCAGCATTTT.

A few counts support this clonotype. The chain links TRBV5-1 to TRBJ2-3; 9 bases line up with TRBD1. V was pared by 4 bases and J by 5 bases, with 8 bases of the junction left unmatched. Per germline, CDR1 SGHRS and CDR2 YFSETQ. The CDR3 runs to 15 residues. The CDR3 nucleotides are TGCGCCAGCAGCACGGACAGGGGCAGTGGAGATACGCAGTATTTT. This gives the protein CASSTDRGSGDTQYF.

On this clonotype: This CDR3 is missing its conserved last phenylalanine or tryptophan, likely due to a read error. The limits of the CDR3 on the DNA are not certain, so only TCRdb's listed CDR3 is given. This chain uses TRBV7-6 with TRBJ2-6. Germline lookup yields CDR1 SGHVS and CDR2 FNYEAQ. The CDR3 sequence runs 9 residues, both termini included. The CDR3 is CASSLVGTS.

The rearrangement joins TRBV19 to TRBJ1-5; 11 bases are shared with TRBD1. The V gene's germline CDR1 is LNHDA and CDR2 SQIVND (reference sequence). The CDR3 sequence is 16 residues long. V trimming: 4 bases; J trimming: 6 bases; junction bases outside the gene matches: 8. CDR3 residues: CASSRKDRGRVQPQHF. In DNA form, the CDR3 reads TGTGCCAGTAGTAGAAAGGACAGGGGGCGCGTTCAGCCCCAGCATTTT. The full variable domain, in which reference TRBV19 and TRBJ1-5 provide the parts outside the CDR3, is DGGITQSPKYLFRKEGQNVTLSCEQNLNHDAMYWYRQDPGQGLRLIYYSQIVNDFQKGDIAEGYSVSREKKESFPLTVTSAQKNPTAFYLCASSRKDRGRVQPQHFGDGTRLSIL.